This T cell receptor (beta chain) was sequenced during a study of CD8+ T cells in alopecia areata. Study details: Treated patients were given oral tofacitinib, which was dosed at 5 to 10 mg twice daily. Patients took tofacitinib for 6 to 18 months, followed by 6 drug-free months.

As part of sample collection, lesional scalp punch biopsies and peripheral blood were taken from alopecia areata patients. CDR1 is SGHRS and CDR2 is YFSETQ in the germline V gene. The CDR3 length is 14 residues. Following extraction, RNA underwent reverse transcription to cDNA, which served as the sequencing template. The method was immunoSEQ multiplex PCR; TCRdb's version includes in-frame clones alone and lacks a portion of them. The sample lists about 98,000 clones; around two fifths were seen once. Study-level findings and limits: Sequence data from scalp samples additionally include resident alphabeta T cells of normal skin.

Points on this clone: The antigen is undetermined. Sequence at one end of the junction differs from germline and may be a read error.

The source of this sequence is a human donor with alopecia areata. V and J are TRBV5-1 and TRBJ2-5; the D gene is possibly TRBD2 (6 bases). The sample was CD4+ T cells sorted from blood. The chain's CDR3 is CASGLRGIQETQYF. The CDR3 DNA follows: TGCGCCAGCGGCTTACGGGGGATCCAAGAGACCCAGTACTTC.